This is a list of T cell receptor beta chains from one sample in a study of chemoradiotherapy in HPV16-positive cancers. Profiled with immunoSEQ multiplex PCR; TCRdb holds only in-frame clones, not every one. The sample consists of under 35,000 clones, over 90% of them appearing once. Sequenced material: blood, taken from a patient who underwent chemoradiotherapy. The receptors here all came from a human donor with HPV-associated anogenital cancer. The CDR3 runs from the conserved cysteine through the conserved F or W. Fields, in order: D gene, clone size, J gene, V gene, CDR3 DNA, CDR3 protein. A D gene is named only where the DNA matches it firmly. Clone size appears in some rows only: once, few, many, or a class for an expanded clone.

D gene: NA; clone size: NA; J gene: TRBJ1-3; V gene: TRBV9; CDR3 DNA: TGTGCCAGCAGCGTAGGACGCAAACCTGGAAACACCATATATTTT; CDR3 protein: CASSVGRKPGNTIYF
D gene: NA; clone size: NA; J gene: TRBJ2-1; V gene: TRBV7-9; CDR3 DNA: TGTGCCAGCAGCTTAGCCTACGGGGAGAGCTCCTACAATGAGCAGTTCTTC; CDR3 protein: CASSLAYGESSYNEQFF
D gene: TRBD1; clone size: NA; J gene: TRBJ1-2; V gene: TRBV23-1; CDR3 DNA: TGCGCCAGCATAGGGGGCGATAACTATGGCTACACCTTC; CDR3 protein: CASIGGDNYGYTF
D gene: TRBD2; clone size: NA; J gene: TRBJ2-5; V gene: TRBV28; CDR3 DNA: TGTGCCAGCAGTCCTACGGGACTAGCGGGATGGGGGGAGACCCAGTACTTC; CDR3 protein: CASSPTGLAGWGETQYF
D gene: NA; clone size: NA; J gene: TRBJ1-2; V gene: TRBV5-4; CDR3 DNA: TGTGCCAGCAGCTTGTACCCGGGCTATGGCTACACCTTC; CDR3 protein: CASSLYPGYGYTF
D gene: NA; clone size: NA; J gene: TRBJ1-2; V gene: TRBV4-2; CDR3 DNA: TGTGCCAGCAGGAAGTTGGGGTGGAACTATGGCTACACCTTC; CDR3 protein: CASRKLGWNYGYTF
D gene: TRBD1; clone size: few; J gene: TRBJ1-5; V gene: TRBV6-5; CDR3 DNA: TGTGCCAGCAGTTGGAGGACAGGTGATCAGCCCCAGCATTTT; CDR3 protein: CASSWRTGDQPQHF
D gene: NA; clone size: NA; J gene: TRBJ2-7; V gene: TRBV11-2; CDR3 DNA: TGTGCCAGCACAGGGCGATCCTACGAGCAGTACTTC; CDR3 protein: CASTGRSYEQYF
D gene: NA; clone size: NA; J gene: TRBJ1-1; V gene: TRBV15; CDR3 DNA: TGTGCCACCAGCAGAGACCCGGGGGCTGAAGCTTTCTTT; CDR3 protein: CATSRDPGAEAFF
D gene: TRBD1; clone size: NA; J gene: TRBJ1-4; V gene: TRBV27; CDR3 DNA: TGTGCCAGCAGCCCCGACAGGGGAGGTGAAAAACTGTTTTTT; CDR3 protein: CASSPDRGGEKLFF
D gene: TRBD2; clone size: NA; J gene: TRBJ2-7; V gene: TRBV19; CDR3 DNA: TGTGCCAGTAGTCAAAGGACTAGCGGGAGTCTCTACGAGCAGTACTTC; CDR3 protein: CASSQRTSGSLYEQYF
D gene: NA; clone size: NA; J gene: TRBJ1-3; V gene: TRBV4-1; CDR3 DNA: TGCGCCAGCAGCCAAGCTCAGGGGTCCTCTGGAAACACCATATATTTT; CDR3 protein: CASSQAQGSSGNTIYF
D gene: NA; clone size: NA; J gene: TRBJ1-5; V gene: TRBV10-3; CDR3 DNA: TGTGCCATCAGGGACTTAACAGGCCAGCCCCAGCATTTT; CDR3 protein: CAIRDLTGQPQHF
D gene: NA; clone size: NA; J gene: TRBJ2-1; V gene: TRBV13; CDR3 DNA: TGTGCCAGCAGCTCATGGGGGAGGAAGGGAAATGAGCAGTTCTTC; CDR3 protein: CASSSWGRKGNEQFF
D gene: TRBD2; clone size: NA; J gene: TRBJ2-3; V gene: TRBV5-1; CDR3 DNA: TGCGCCAGCAGGACACTAGCGGGAGAGAGAGATACGCAGTATTTT; CDR3 protein: CASRTLAGERDTQYF
D gene: NA; clone size: NA; J gene: TRBJ2-7; V gene: TRBV4-2; CDR3 DNA: TGTGCCAGCAGCCAAGAGCTCCACCTCTACGAGCAGTACTTC; CDR3 protein: CASSQELHLYEQYF
D gene: NA; clone size: few; J gene: TRBJ2-7; V gene: TRBV5-5; CDR3 DNA: TGTGCCAGCAGCCCCACCTTCCGGCAGCCTACCTACGAGCAGTACTTC; CDR3 protein: CASSPTFRQPTYEQYF
D gene: NA; clone size: NA; J gene: TRBJ1-2; V gene: TRBV28; CDR3 DNA: TGTGCCAGCAGAATAGAGCCAGGGGCACATGGCTACACCTTC; CDR3 protein: CASRIEPGAHGYTF
D gene: NA; clone size: NA; J gene: TRBJ1-3; V gene: TRBV28; CDR3 DNA: TGTGCCAGCAGTCCCCTTGCCCCGGGACGCAGCTCTGGAAACACCATATATTTT; CDR3 protein: CASSPLAPGRSSGNTIYF
D gene: NA; clone size: NA; J gene: TRBJ1-5; V gene: TRBV28; CDR3 DNA: TGTGCCAGCAGTTTAGGGCAGGGTAGCAATCAGCCCCAGCATTTT; CDR3 protein: CASSLGQGSNQPQHF
D gene: TRBD2; clone size: NA; J gene: TRBJ2-3; V gene: TRBV7-3; CDR3 DNA: TGTGCCAGCAGCTTAATCGTGATACCGTCTAGCGGGAGGGTAGCTAGCACAGATACGCAGTATTTT; CDR3 protein: CASSLIVIPSSGRVASTDTQYF
D gene: TRBD1; clone size: NA; J gene: TRBJ2-7; V gene: TRBV11-2; CDR3 DNA: TGTGCCAGCAGAGTTCCGGGACAGGGACTCTACGAGCAGTACTTC; CDR3 protein: CASRVPGQGLYEQYF
D gene: TRBD1; clone size: NA; J gene: TRBJ1-2; V gene: TRBV6-6; CDR3 DNA: TGTGCCAGCAGTTTTACTCGGGACAGGCTCAACTATGGCTACACCTTC; CDR3 protein: CASSFTRDRLNYGYTF
D gene: NA; clone size: NA; J gene: TRBJ1-1; V gene: TRBV15; CDR3 DNA: TGTGCCACCAGCAGAGATCCTAGGGAGGCATCCACTGAAGCTTTCTTT; CDR3 protein: CATSRDPREASTEAFF
D gene: TRBD1; clone size: NA; J gene: TRBJ2-7; V gene: TRBV11-3; CDR3 DNA: TGTGCCAGCAGCTTGGGACAGTTTTACGAGCAGTACTTC; CDR3 protein: CASSLGQFYEQYF
D gene: NA; clone size: NA; J gene: TRBJ2-1; V gene: TRBV4-2; CDR3 DNA: TGTGCCAGCAGCCTCCGGTACAATGAGCAGTTCTTC; CDR3 protein: CASSLRYNEQFF
D gene: NA; clone size: NA; J gene: TRBJ2-2; V gene: TRBV5-1; CDR3 DNA: TGCGCCAGCAGCTTTTACACCGGGGAGCTGTTTTTT; CDR3 protein: CASSFYTGELFF
D gene: NA; clone size: NA; J gene: TRBJ2-7; V gene: TRBV20-1; CDR3 DNA: TGCAGTGCAGGAGCCTACGAGCAGTACTTC; CDR3 protein: CSAGAYEQYF
D gene: NA; clone size: NA; J gene: TRBJ1-5; V gene: TRBV19; CDR3 DNA: TGTGCCAGCGTGGAGGGCGATCAGCCCCAGCATTTT; CDR3 protein: CASVEGDQPQHF
D gene: TRBD2; clone size: NA; J gene: TRBJ2-1; V gene: TRBV19; CDR3 DNA: TGTGCCAGCAACATCGGGACTAGCGTATACAATGAGCAGTTCTTC; CDR3 protein: CASNIGTSVYNEQFF
D gene: NA; clone size: NA; J gene: TRBJ1-1; V gene: TRBV18; CDR3 DNA: TGTGCCAGCTCACATAATCGACCGAACACTGAAGCTTTCTTT; CDR3 protein: CASSHNRPNTEAFF
D gene: NA; clone size: few; J gene: TRBJ2-1; V gene: TRBV19; CDR3 DNA: TGTGCCAGTAGTATAGGCTGGGGGAGCTCCTACAATGAGCAGTTCTTC; CDR3 protein: CASSIGWGSSYNEQFF
D gene: TRBD2; clone size: NA; J gene: TRBJ2-3; V gene: TRBV10-2; CDR3 DNA: TGCGCCAGCAGTGAGAGGGGACTAGCGAGGGATACGCAGTATTTT; CDR3 protein: CASSERGLARDTQYF
D gene: NA; clone size: NA; J gene: TRBJ1-4; V gene: TRBV6-5; CDR3 DNA: TGTGCCAGCAGATGGGGTCGGAGCGGTGAAAAACTGTTTTTT; CDR3 protein: CASRWGRSGEKLFF
D gene: NA; clone size: NA; J gene: TRBJ1-3; V gene: TRBV7-2; CDR3 DNA: TGTGCCAGCAGCCACACAGGGTACGGAAACACCATATATTTT; CDR3 protein: CASSHTGYGNTIYF
D gene: NA; clone size: NA; J gene: TRBJ1-2; V gene: TRBV10-2; CDR3 DNA: TGCGCCAGCAGTGAGTTACGGACAGCTGGAGGCTACACCTTC; CDR3 protein: CASSELRTAGGYTF
D gene: NA; clone size: NA; J gene: TRBJ1-1; V gene: TRBV27; CDR3 DNA: TGTGCCAGCAGTATCACAGGAGCGACTGAAGCTTTCTTT; CDR3 protein: CASSITGATEAFF
D gene: TRBD1; clone size: few; J gene: TRBJ1-6; V gene: TRBV19; CDR3 DNA: TGTGCCAGTAGTCCATCTTACAGGGGGAATTCACCCCTCCACTTT; CDR3 protein: CASSPSYRGNSPLHF
D gene: NA; clone size: NA; J gene: TRBJ1-6; V gene: TRBV7-8; CDR3 DNA: TGTGCCAGCAGCTTAGCGGGGTTCTCTAATTCACCCCTCCACTTT; CDR3 protein: CASSLAGFSNSPLHF
D gene: NA; clone size: NA; J gene: TRBJ1-6; V gene: TRBV7-6; CDR3 DNA: TGTGCCAGCAGCCCCCGCATCGAGGGTAATTCACCCCTCCACTTT; CDR3 protein: CASSPRIEGNSPLHF
D gene: TRBD1; clone size: NA; J gene: TRBJ1-1; V gene: TRBV5-1; CDR3 DNA: TGCGCCAGCAGCGCTTCAGGGGGCGATCTCATGAACACTGAAGCTTTCTTT; CDR3 protein: CASSASGGDLMNTEAFF
D gene: NA; clone size: NA; J gene: TRBJ2-7; V gene: TRBV18; CDR3 DNA: TGTGCCAGCTCAACGACTAGTTACGAGCAGTACTTC; CDR3 protein: CASSTTSYEQYF
D gene: TRBD1; clone size: few; J gene: TRBJ1-2; V gene: TRBV6-1; CDR3 DNA: TGTGCCAGCAGTGTTATCTCGGCGACGACAGGGGGAGGCTACACCTTC; CDR3 protein: CASSVISATTGGGYTF